This TCR beta chain was identified in a study of control samples from healthy donors and cancer patients. The assay was immunoSEQ multiplex PCR, and TCRdb's table has in-frame clones only and misses some. Of around 100,000 clones detected, over 75% appear once; the ten largest clones hold 15% to 20%. The origin of this receptor is a woman between 45 and 60 years old in good health. The sample was blood.

The CDR3 is CATGRASEKLFF. CDR3 in DNA: TGTGCCACTGGAAGGGCGAGTGAAAAACTGTTTTTT. The chain joins TRBV15 to TRBJ1-4; D is ambiguous. CDR3 length equals 12 residues. V lost 9 bases and J 7 bases, leaving 12 bases between the germline ends. Germline V gene sequence: CDR1 LNHNV, CDR2 YYDKDF (reference sequence). Full variable domain (outside the CDR3, taken from reference TRBV15 and TRBJ1-4): DAMVIQNPRYQVTQFGKPVTLSCSQTLNHNVMYWYQQKSSQAPKLLFHYYDKDFNNEADTPDNFQSRRPNTSFCFLDIRSPGLGDTAMYLCATGRASEKLFFGSGTQLSVL.